Below, 5 T cell receptor beta chains from the same sample are listed, as sequenced in a study of shared clonotypes between healthy human individuals (TCRdb year 2020). The library was made by the immunoSEQ multiplex PCR assay. TCRdb retrieved this table from immuneACCESS and kept in-frame rearrangements only. Not all clones are present; in checked studies, unresolved V genes account for under half, and no reason is known for the remainder. The sample profile shows some 2,000,000 clones; 85% to 95% of them were found once. Approximately 0.13% of the sample goes to the ten largest clones. Sequencing was performed on naive CD4+ T cells sorted from blood. In light of the paper, this sample's cell subset or site label describes: CD45RA+ positively selected. Every receptor here comes from a man aged 18 to 30 in good health.

As concerns this clone: At the DNA level, this CDR3 is encoded by other sequences in the same sample as well. The chain carries TRBV6-1 and TRBJ1-5; no reliable D call. V dropped 3 bases and J dropped 4 bases, with 7 bases sitting between them. The CDR3 runs to 13 residues. Germline CDR1 MNHNS, CDR2 SASEGT. CDR3 loop: CASSETLNQPQHF. DNA of the CDR3: TGTGCCAGCAGTGAGACCTTAAATCAGCCCCAGCATTTT.

This clone was seen only once. The chain is built from TRBV4-3 and TRBJ2-5; no reliable D call. This CDR3 contains 15 residues. Germline CDR1 and CDR2: LGHNA and YSLEER. Trimming removed 0 bases at V and 5 bases at J, with 13 bases between. In nucleotides, the CDR3 is TGCGCCAGCAGCCAAGATATAGACAATACGGAGACCCAGTACTTC. It encodes CASSQDIDNTETQYF.

The chain joins TRBV10-3 to TRBJ2-7; no clear D gene. Germline V lookup: CDR1 ENHRY, CDR2 SYGVKD. The CDR3 is 14 amino acids. V dropped 2 bases and J dropped 3 bases, with 11 bases sitting between them. The CDR3 nucleotides are TGTGCCATCAGTGAGATATACAGCCACTACGAGCAGTACTTC. This codes for CAISEIYSHYEQYF.

The chain combines TRBV5-6 with TRBJ2-7; D gene unclear. This CDR3 has 13 residues. Trimming removed 6 bases from V and 3 bases from J, with 13 bases in between. The germline CDR1 and CDR2 sequences are SGHDT and YYEEEE. For the CDR3, the DNA is TGTGCCAGCACCACCGGTGCAAGCTACGAGCAGTACTTC. Translation: CASTTGASYEQYF.

The gene calls are TRBV6-1 and TRBJ2-1; weak D call: TRBD1 (6 bases). Germline CDR1 MNHNS, CDR2 SASEGT. Trimming stripped 1 base from V and 2 bases from J, with 9 bases between. CDR3 size: 15 residues. The DNA of the CDR3 is TGTGCCAGCAGTGAAGAACAGGGCGCCTACAATGAGCAGTTCTTC. It specifies CASSEEQGAYNEQFF.